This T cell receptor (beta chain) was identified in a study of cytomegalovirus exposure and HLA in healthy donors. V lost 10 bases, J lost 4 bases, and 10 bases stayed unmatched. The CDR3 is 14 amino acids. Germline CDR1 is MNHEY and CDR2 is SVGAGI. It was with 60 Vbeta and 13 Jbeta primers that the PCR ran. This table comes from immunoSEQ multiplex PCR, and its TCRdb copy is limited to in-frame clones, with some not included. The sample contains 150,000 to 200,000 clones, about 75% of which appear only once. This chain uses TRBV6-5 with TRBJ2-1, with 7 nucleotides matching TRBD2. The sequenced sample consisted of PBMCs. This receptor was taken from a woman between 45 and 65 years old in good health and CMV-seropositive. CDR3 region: CATHTGGMYNEQFF. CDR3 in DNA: TGTGCCACCCATACCGGGGGGATGTACAATGAGCAGTTCTTC.